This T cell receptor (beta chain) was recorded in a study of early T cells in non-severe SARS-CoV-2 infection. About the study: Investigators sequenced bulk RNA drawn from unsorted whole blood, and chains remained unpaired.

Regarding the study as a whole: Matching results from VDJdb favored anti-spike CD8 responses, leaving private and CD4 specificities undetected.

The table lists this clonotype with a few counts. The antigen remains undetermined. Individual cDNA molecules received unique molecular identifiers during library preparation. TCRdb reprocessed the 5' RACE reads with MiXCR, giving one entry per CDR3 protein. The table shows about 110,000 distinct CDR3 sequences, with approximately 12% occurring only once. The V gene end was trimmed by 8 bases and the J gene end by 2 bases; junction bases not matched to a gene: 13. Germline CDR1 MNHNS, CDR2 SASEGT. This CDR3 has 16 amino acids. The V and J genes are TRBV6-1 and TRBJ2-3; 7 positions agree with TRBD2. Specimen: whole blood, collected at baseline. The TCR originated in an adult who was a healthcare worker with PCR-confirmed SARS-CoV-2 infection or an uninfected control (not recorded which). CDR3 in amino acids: CASRPSGTWYTDTQYF. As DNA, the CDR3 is TGTGCCAGCCGGCCCAGCGGGACTTGGTACACAGATACGCAGTATTTT.